The present T cell receptor beta chain was sequenced within a study of blood T cells in healthy people across ages. V shed 5 bases and J 3 bases; nucleotides not matched to a gene: 10. The CDR3 has 17 amino acids. In germline, CDR1 is SEHNR, CDR2 FQNEAQ (reference sequence). A second PCR, run for about 6 to 11 cycles, used a sample-barcoded 5' primer plus a J-beta primer mix. Researchers report that a template-switch adaptor with 12 random nucleotides tagged each cDNA molecule. TCRdb fed the 5' RACE reads into MiXCR, producing one record per CDR3 protein. The sample carries approximately 800,000 distinct CDR3 sequences, around half recorded once.

The V and J genes are TRBV7-9 and TRBJ2-3; 11 bases line up with TRBD2. The sequencing sample was made of blood. This sequence was found in a man older than 75 in good health. CDR3 nucleotides: TGTGCCAGCAGCATAGAACTAGCGGGAGTGCCGACAGATACGCAGTATTTT. This encodes CASSIELAGVPTDTQYF.